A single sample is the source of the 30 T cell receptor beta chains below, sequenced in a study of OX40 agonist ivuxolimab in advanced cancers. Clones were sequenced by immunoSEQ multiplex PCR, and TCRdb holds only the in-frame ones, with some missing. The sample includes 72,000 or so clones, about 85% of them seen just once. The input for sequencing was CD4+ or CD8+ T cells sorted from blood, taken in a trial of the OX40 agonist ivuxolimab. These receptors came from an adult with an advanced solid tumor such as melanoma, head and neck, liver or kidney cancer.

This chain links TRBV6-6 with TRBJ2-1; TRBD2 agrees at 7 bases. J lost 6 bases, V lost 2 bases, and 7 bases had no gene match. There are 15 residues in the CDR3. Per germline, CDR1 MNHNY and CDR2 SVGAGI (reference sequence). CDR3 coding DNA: TGTGCCAGCAGTTACGGGACCCCGGGGGGCAATGAGCAGTTCTTC. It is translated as CASSYGTPGGNEQFF.

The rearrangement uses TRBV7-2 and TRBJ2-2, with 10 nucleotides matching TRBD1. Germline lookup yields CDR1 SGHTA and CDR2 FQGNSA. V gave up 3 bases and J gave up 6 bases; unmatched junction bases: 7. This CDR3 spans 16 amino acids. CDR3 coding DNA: TGTGCCAGCAGCTTGAGAGGACAGGGGGAAGCCGGGGAGCTGTTTTTT. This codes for CASSLRGQGEAGELFF.

CDR3 residues: CASGLSGELFF. The CDR3, as DNA: TGTGCTAGTGGTTTGTCCGGGGAGCTGTTTTTT. The chain is built from TRBV12-5 and TRBJ2-2; D is unclear. CDR1 LGHNT and CDR2 FRNRAP come from the germline V gene. CDR3 size: 11 residues. The germline V and J ends were trimmed by 2 bases and 6 bases, with 1 base remaining between them.

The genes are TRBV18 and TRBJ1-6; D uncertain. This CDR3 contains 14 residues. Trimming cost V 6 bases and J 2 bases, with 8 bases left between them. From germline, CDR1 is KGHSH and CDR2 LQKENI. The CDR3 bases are TGTGCCAGCTCGGAGGATGCCTATAATTCACCCCTCCACTTT. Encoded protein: CASSEDAYNSPLHF.

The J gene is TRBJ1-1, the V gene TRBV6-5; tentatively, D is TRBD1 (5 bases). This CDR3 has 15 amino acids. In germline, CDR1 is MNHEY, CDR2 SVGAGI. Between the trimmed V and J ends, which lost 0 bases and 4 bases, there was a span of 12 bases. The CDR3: CASSYSGLGSTEAFF. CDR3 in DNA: TGTGCCAGCAGTTACTCGGGGCTAGGGAGCACTGAAGCTTTCTTT.

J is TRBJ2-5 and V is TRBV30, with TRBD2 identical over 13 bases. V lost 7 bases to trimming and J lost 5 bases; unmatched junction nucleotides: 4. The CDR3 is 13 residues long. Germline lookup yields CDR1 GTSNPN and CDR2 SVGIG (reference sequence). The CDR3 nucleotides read TGTGCCTTGGGACTAGCGGGAACGGAGACCCAGTACTTC. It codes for CALGLAGTETQYF.

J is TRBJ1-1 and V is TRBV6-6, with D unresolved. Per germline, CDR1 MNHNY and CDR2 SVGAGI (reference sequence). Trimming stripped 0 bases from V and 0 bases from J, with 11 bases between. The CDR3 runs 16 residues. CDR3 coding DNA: TGTGCCAGCAGTTACTCGATCGGGGAAATGAACACTGAAGCTTTCTTT. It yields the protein CASSYSIGEMNTEAFF.

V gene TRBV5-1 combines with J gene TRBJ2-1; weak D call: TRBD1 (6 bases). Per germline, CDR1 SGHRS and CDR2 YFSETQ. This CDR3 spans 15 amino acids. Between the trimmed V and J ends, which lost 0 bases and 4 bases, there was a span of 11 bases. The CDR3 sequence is CASSLESQGYNEQFF. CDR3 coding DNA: TGCGCCAGCAGCTTGGAGTCACAGGGATACAATGAGCAGTTCTTC. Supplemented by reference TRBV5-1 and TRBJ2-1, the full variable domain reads KAGVTQTPRYLIKTRGQQVTLSCSPISGHRSVSWYQQTPGQGLQFLFEYFSETQRNKGNFPGRFSGRQFSNSRSEMNVSTLELGDSALYLCASSLESQGYNEQFFGPGTRLTVL.

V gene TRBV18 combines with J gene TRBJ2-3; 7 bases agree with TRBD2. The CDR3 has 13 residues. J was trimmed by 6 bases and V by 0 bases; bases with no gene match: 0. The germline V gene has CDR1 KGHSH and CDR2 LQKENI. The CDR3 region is CASSPPSGDTQYF. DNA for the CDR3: TGTGCCAGCTCACCACCTAGCGGGGATACGCAGTATTTT.

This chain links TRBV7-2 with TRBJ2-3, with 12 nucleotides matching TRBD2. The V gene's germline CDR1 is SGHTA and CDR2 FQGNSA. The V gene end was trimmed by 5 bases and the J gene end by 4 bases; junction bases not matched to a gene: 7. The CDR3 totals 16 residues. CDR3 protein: CASSPGLAGQADTQYF. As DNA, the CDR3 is TGTGCCAGCAGCCCTGGACTAGCGGGACAGGCAGATACGCAGTATTTT.

Here the CDR3 reads CASSLNAGGDQPQHF. CDR3 DNA: TGTGCCAGCAGCTTAAATGCGGGGGGGGATCAGCCCCAGCATTTT. The rearrangement uses TRBV7-3 and TRBJ1-5; TRBD1 might be the D (5 bases). CDR3 length: 15 amino acids. Germline-derived CDR1 and CDR2 are SGHTA and FQGTGA. V was trimmed by 1 base and J by 5 bases, leaving 12 bases between them.

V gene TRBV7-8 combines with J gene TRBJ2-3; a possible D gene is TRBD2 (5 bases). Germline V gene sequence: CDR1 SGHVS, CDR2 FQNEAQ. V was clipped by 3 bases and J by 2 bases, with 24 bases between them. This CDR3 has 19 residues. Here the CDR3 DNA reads TGTGCCAGCAGCTTCGGGTTCCTGTCACTCAAGCGGAACACAGATACGCAGTATTTT. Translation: CASSFGFLSLKRNTDTQYF.

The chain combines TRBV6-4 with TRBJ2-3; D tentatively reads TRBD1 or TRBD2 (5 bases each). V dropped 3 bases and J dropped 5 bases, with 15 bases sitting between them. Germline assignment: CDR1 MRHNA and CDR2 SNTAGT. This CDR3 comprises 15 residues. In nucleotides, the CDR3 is TGTGCCAGCAGTGAAGAGGGGCGGTCTGTAGATACGCAGTATTTT. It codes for CASSEEGRSVDTQYF.

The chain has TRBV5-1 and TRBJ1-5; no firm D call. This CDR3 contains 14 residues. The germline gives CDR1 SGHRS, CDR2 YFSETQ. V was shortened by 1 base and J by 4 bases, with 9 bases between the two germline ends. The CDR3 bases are TGCGCCAGCAGCTTGACGACCGGGAATCAGCCCCAGCATTTT. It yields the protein CASSLTTGNQPQHF.

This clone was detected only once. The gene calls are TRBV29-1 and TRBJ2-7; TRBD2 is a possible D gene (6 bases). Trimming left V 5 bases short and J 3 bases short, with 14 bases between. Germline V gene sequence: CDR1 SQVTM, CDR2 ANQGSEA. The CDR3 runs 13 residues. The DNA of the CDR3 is TGCAGCGTTCCGGGACTTACGGTCTACGAGCAGTACTTC. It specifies CSVPGLTVYEQYF.

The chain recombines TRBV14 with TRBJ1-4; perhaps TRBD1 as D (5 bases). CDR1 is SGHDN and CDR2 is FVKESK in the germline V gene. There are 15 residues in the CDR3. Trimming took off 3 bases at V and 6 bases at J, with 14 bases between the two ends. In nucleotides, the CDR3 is TGTGCCAGCAGCCAGGTTGGCGGGGCGTATGAAAAACTGTTTTTT. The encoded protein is CASSQVGGAYEKLFF. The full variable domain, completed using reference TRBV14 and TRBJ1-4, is EAGVTQFPSHSVIEKGQTVTLRCDPISGHDNLYWYRRVMGKEIKFLLHFVKESKQDESGMPNNRFLAERTGGTYSTLKVQPAELEDSGVYFCASSQVGGAYEKLFFGSGTQLSVL.

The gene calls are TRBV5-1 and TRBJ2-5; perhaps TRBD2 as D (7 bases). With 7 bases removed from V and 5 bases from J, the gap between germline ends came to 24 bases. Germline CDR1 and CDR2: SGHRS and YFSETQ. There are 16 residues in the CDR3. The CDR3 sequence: CASGSGGWTATETQYF. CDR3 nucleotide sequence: TGCGCCAGCGGCTCGGGGGGATGGACAGCGACGGAGACCCAGTACTTC.

CDR3 nucleotide sequence: TGTGCCAGCAACTCGGCAGGGGGAGAAGGGTTTTGGTATGGCTACACCTTC. It specifies CASNSAGGEGFWYGYTF. This rearrangement joins TRBV7-9 to TRBJ1-2; 7 bases match TRBD1. CDR3 length: 17 residues. Germline V gives CDR1 SEHNR, CDR2 FQNEAQ (reference sequence). V was pared by 7 bases and J by 5 bases, with 19 bases of the junction left unmatched. Looking up the rest from reference TRBV7-9 and TRBJ1-2 gives the full variable domain: DTGVSQNPRHKITKRGQNVTFRCDPISEHNRLYWYRQTLGQGPEFLTYFQNEAQLEKSRLLSDRFSAERPKGSFSTLEIQRTEQGDSAMYLCASNSAGGEGFWYGYTFGSGTRLTVV.

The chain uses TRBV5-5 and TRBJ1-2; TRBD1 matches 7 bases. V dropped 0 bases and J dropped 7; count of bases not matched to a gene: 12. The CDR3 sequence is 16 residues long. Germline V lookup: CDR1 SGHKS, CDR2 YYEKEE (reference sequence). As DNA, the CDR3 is TGTGCCAGCAGCTTGGAGGGGGCGCGTTTACTCGGTGGCTACACCTTC. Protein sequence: CASSLEGARLLGGYTF.

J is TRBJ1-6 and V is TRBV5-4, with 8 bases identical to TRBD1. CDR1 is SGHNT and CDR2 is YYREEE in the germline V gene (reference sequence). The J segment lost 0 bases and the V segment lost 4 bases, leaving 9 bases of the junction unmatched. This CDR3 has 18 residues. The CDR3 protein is CASSPGQGGRSYNSPLHF. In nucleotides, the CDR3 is TGTGCCAGCAGCCCCGGACAGGGAGGACGCTCCTATAATTCACCCCTCCACTTT.

The DNA of the CDR3 is TGTGCCAGCAGCTTCGGGTATCAACCAGATACGCAGTATTTT. Translation gives CASSFGYQPDTQYF. The chain couples TRBV5-4 to TRBJ2-3, with no clear D. The CDR3 runs 14 residues. Trimming left V 2 bases short and J 4 bases short, with 11 bases between. In germline, CDR1 is SGHNT, CDR2 YYREEE (reference sequence).

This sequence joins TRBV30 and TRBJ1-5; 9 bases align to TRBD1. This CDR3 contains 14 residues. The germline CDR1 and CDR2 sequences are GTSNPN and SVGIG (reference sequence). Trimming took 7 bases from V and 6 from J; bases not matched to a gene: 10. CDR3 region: CAYSTGGHGQPQHF. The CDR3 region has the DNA TGTGCCTACTCGACAGGGGGTCACGGTCAGCCCCAGCATTTT.

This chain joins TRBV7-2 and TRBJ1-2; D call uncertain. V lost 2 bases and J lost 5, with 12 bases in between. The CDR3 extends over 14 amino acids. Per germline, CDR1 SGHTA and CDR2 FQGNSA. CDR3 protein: CASSLIAADYGYTF. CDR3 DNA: TGTGCCAGCAGCTTAATCGCAGCAGATTATGGCTACACCTTC.

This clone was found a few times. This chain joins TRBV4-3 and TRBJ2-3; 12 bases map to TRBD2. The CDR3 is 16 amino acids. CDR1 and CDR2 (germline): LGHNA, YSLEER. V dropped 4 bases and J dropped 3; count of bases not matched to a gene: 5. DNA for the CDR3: TGCGCCAGCAGCCCACTAGCGGGAGGCGTAACAGATACGCAGTATTTT. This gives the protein CASSPLAGGVTDTQYF.

CDR3 DNA sequence: TGTGCCAGCAGTTACGACCTTACAGGGCTCTATGGCTACACCTTC. Residues: CASSYDLTGLYGYTF. This chain links TRBV6-5 with TRBJ1-2; a possible D gene is TRBD1 (6 bases). Per germline, CDR1 MNHEY and CDR2 SVGAGI. V was shortened by 2 bases and J by 4 bases, with 14 bases between the two germline ends. This CDR3 region has 15 residues.

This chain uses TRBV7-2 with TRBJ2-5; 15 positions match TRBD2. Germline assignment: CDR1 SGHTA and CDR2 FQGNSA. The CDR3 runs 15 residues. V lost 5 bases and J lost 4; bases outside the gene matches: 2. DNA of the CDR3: TGTGCCAGCAGCCGGACTAGCGGGAGGGGAGAGACCCAGTACTTC. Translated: CASSRTSGRGETQYF.

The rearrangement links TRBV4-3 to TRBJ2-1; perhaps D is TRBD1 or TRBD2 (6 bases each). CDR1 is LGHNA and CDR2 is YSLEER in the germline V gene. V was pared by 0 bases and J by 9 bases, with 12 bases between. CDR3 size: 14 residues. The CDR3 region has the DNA TGCGCCAGCAGCCAAGATCATCGGGGGCGTGAGCAGTTCTTC. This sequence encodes CASSQDHRGREQFF.

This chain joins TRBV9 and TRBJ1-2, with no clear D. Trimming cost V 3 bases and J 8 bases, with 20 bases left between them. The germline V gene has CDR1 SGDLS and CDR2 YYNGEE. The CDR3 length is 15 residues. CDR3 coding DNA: TGTGCCAGCAGCGAGGCCCGTAATGAAGGGCACGGCTACACCTTC. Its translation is CASSEARNEGHGYTF.

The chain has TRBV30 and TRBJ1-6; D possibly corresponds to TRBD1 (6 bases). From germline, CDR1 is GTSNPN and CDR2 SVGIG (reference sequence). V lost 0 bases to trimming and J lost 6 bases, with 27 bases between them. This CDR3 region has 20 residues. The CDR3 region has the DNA TGTGCCTGGAGTGTACGGTGGGCAGGGGTCCACTTTGACACTAATTCACCCCTCCACTTT. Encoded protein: CAWSVRWAGVHFDTNSPLHF.

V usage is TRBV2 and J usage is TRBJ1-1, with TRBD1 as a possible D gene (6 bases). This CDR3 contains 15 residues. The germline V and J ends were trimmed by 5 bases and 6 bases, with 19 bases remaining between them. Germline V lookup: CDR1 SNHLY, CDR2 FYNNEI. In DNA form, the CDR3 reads TGTGCCAGCAGTTGGGGGACACCGGGTTTATCTGAAGCTTTCTTT. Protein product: CASSWGTPGLSEAFF.